This T cell receptor beta chain was obtained from a study of cytomegalovirus exposure and HLA in healthy donors. The CDR3 has 13 residues. Germline V lookup: CDR1 LNHDA, CDR2 SQIVND (reference sequence). Trimming took off 8 bases at V and 5 bases at J, with 12 bases between the two ends. Researchers ran the PCR with 60 Vbeta and 13 Jbeta primers. The method was immunoSEQ multiplex PCR; TCRdb's version includes in-frame clones alone and lacks a portion of them. Among 100,000 to 150,000 clones listed, around 81% were seen once. The chain uses TRBV19 and TRBJ2-2; D uncertain. The sample was PBMCs. The sequence came from a man younger than 35 in good health and CMV-seronegative. CDR3 sequence (DNA): TGTGCCAGTGCCGCGGCGCATACCGGGGAGCTGTTTTTT. Its protein is CASAAAHTGELFF.